The T cell receptor (beta chain) described here comes from a study of T cell changes during pregnancy in multiple sclerosis. The CDR3 totals 14 residues. Losses at the gene ends were 6 bases for V and 4 bases for J; bases not matched to a gene: 7. The germline CDR1 and CDR2 sequences are LNHDA and SQIVND (reference sequence). Profiling relied on immunoSEQ multiplex PCR, and the TCRdb table lists in-frame clones only, not all of them. The table records 25,000 to 35,000 clones, just over 85% of them present only once. The rearrangement links TRBV19 to TRBJ1-2; TRBD1 aligns across 8 bases. This receptor was taken from a female donor in good health, enrolled as a control in a pregnancy study. Sequenced here: CD4+ T cells from peripheral blood mononuclear cells, sampled in the first trimester of pregnancy. The CDR3: CASSPTGTGYGYTF. CDR3 in DNA: TGTGCCAGTAGCCCAACCGGGACAGGCTATGGCTACACCTTC.